The 5 T cell receptor beta chains below were found in one sample sequenced in a study of control samples from healthy donors and cancer patients. The method was immunoSEQ multiplex PCR; TCRdb's version includes in-frame clones alone and lacks a portion of them. The profile shows 100,000 or so clones, about 89% of them singletons. Sequencing was performed on blood. The receptors shown here come from a man aged 25-45 years in good health.

This chain joins TRBV7-7 and TRBJ2-5, with 10 bases matching TRBD2. The germline V gene has CDR1 SSHAT and CDR2 FNYEAQ (reference sequence). This CDR3 has 15 amino acids. J lost 4 bases, V lost 4 bases, and 6 bases had no gene match. The chain's CDR3 is CASSSGSGRRETQYF. DNA of the CDR3: TGTGCCAGCAGCTCGGGTAGCGGGAGGAGAGAGACCCAGTACTTC.

The V call is TRBV7-9, the J call TRBJ1-1; D is undetermined. The CDR3 extends over 13 amino acids. V lost 3 bases, J lost 1 base, and 6 bases lay in between. Germline V gene sequence: CDR1 SEHNR, CDR2 FQNEAQ (reference sequence). In DNA form, the CDR3 reads TGTGCCAGCAGCTTGCCAGAGAACACTGAAGCTTTCTTT. Amino acids: CASSLPENTEAFF.

The chain is built from TRBV7-3 and TRBJ1-1; 7 bases map to TRBD1. The CDR3 has 13 amino acids. Germline V lookup: CDR1 SGHTA, CDR2 FQGTGA. The V segment lost 4 bases and the J segment 11 bases; nucleotides outside the gene matches: 10. In nucleotides, the CDR3 is TGTGCCAGCAGCTCGACACTTCAGGGGGTCGCTTTCTTT. This codes for CASSSTLQGVAFF.

This chain joins TRBV14 and TRBJ1-1; D is unresolved. The germline V gene has CDR1 SGHDN and CDR2 FVKESK. Trimming stripped 1 base from V and 0 bases from J, with 9 bases between. The CDR3 has 15 amino acids. The CDR3 loop reads CASSQAEVMNTEAFF. In DNA, the CDR3 is TGTGCCAGCAGCCAAGCCGAGGTCATGAACACTGAAGCTTTCTTT. Together with reference TRBV14 and TRBJ1-1, the CDR3 gives the full variable domain: EAGVTQFPSHSVIEKGQTVTLRCDPISGHDNLYWYRRVMGKEIKFLLHFVKESKQDESGMPNNRFLAERTGGTYSTLKVQPAELEDSGVYFCASSQAEVMNTEAFFGQGTRLTVV.

The chain has TRBV11-2 and TRBJ2-2; perhaps TRBD2 as D (6 bases). Per germline, CDR1 SGHAT and CDR2 FQNNGV. The CDR3 contains 12 residues. V was cut by 3 bases and J by 7 bases, with 6 bases left in between. The CDR3 sequence is CASSFGGGELFF. The DNA for the CDR3 is TGTGCCAGCAGCTTCGGGGGCGGGGAGCTGTTTTTT.